This T cell receptor (beta chain) was documented in a study of cytomegalovirus exposure and HLA in healthy donors. The study's findings and limits: Later analysis identified a missense DCLRE1C variant that was linked to TCR beta V- and J-gene trimming. In vitro assays verified that a few CMV-associated chains recognized CMV antigens specifically.

Concerning this clone: Its antigen remains unknown.

Deletions cut 5 bases from V and 3 bases from J, with 13 bases between. The CDR3 totals 14 residues. The V gene's germline CDR1 is SGHTA and CDR2 FQGTGA. PCR involved 60 Vbeta and 13 Jbeta primers. Per the study methods: Later, an analysis found 80 million or so unique TCR beta chains, and roughly 9.9 million of these were shared. Only in-frame clones appear in the TCRdb table, and some are missing; sequencing was by immunoSEQ multiplex PCR. That table supplies the V and J calls and clone size; D and trimming were determined from the DNA. The table lists under 200,000 clones, about 72% of them singletons.

The sample consisted of PBMCs. The rearrangement links TRBV7-3 to TRBJ1-1; D not certain. The clonotype was recovered from a girl aged 5-17 years in good health and CMV-seronegative. The CDR3 DNA sequence: TGTGCCAGCAGCCCCTTGGCAGCGCACACTGAAGCTTTCTTT. This encodes CASSPLAAHTEAFF.